The present TCR beta chain was sequenced within a study of T cell changes during pregnancy in multiple sclerosis. Germline CDR1 reads MNHEY; CDR2 reads SMNVEV (reference sequence). The CDR3 is 13 residues long. V was shortened by 6 bases and J by 3 bases, with 11 bases between the two germline ends. Clones were sequenced by immunoSEQ multiplex PCR, and TCRdb holds only the in-frame ones, with some missing. The sample lists about 93,000 clones, around 93% seen once, with about 0.95% in the top ten. This sample comprised peripheral blood, obtained before pregnancy. The V call is TRBV27, the J call TRBJ1-2; no definite D call. The origin of this receptor is a female donor with multiple sclerosis, enrolled in a pregnancy study. The DNA for the CDR3 is TGTGCCAGCAGGCCTTGGCTGGACTATGGCTACACCTTC. Amino acids: CASRPWLDYGYTF.